Following are 31 T cell receptor beta chains from one sample sequenced in a study of cytomegalovirus exposure and HLA in healthy donors. It was with 60 Vbeta and 13 Jbeta primers that the PCR ran. Clones were sequenced by immunoSEQ multiplex PCR, and TCRdb holds only the in-frame ones, with some missing. There are approximately 160,000 clones in the sample; approximately 77% occur only once, and roughly 1.5% lies in the top ten. The material sequenced was PBMCs. The receptor source for this set is a male donor in good health and CMV-seronegative.

The chain uses TRBV11-2 and TRBJ2-7, with D possibly matching TRBD1 (6 bases). Trimming pared 2 bases from V and 3 bases from J, leaving 17 bases between. Germline lookup yields CDR1 SGHAT and CDR2 FQNNGV. The CDR3 extends over 16 amino acids. The DNA for the CDR3 is TGTGCCAGCAGCTTATTCCTCCAAGGGGACAACTACGAGCAGTACTTC. It specifies CASSLFLQGDNYEQYF.

V and J are TRBV27 and TRBJ2-7; 8 bases map to TRBD1. Germline-derived CDR1 and CDR2 are MNHEY and SMNVEV (reference sequence). The V segment lost 4 bases and the J segment 6 bases; nucleotides outside the gene matches: 14. The CDR3 loop spans 16 amino acids. CDR3 in DNA: TGTGCCAGCAGTTCGGTAGGGAAAGATACAGGGGGCGAGCAGTACTTC. Translation gives CASSSVGKDTGGEQYF.

The J gene is TRBJ2-3, the V gene TRBV2; D is perhaps TRBD2 (5 bases). Germline V gene sequence: CDR1 SNHLY, CDR2 FYNNEI. The CDR3 loop spans 17 amino acids. Trimming stripped 6 bases from V and 3 bases from J, with 22 bases between. CDR3 DNA: TGTGCCAGCAGACCGAATTTTGGGGAGAAAGGGACAGATACGCAGTATTTT. Protein sequence: CASRPNFGEKGTDTQYF.

Only a few counts were recorded for this clone. The germline gene is not matched at one end of the junction; a read error may be the cause. V gene TRBV2 combines with J gene TRBJ2-2, with D possibly TRBD2 on 6 matching bases. The length of the CDR3 is 13 residues. Looked up from germline, CDR1 is SNHLY and CDR2 is FYNNEI. Here the CDR3 reads CASRKGTGGKLFF. The CDR3 nucleotides read TGTGCCAGCAGGAAGGGGACGGGCGGGAAGCTGTTTTTT.

This chain joins TRBV5-1 and TRBJ1-1, with TRBD1 matching 11 bases. V shed 4 bases and J 5 bases; nucleotides not matched to a gene: 4. CDR1 is SGHRS, CDR2 YFSETQ, per germline. The CDR3 runs 14 residues. CDR3 loop: CASSTGQGGTEAFF. The DNA of the CDR3 is TGCGCCAGCAGCACGGGACAGGGGGGGACTGAAGCTTTCTTT.

V is TRBV6-1 and J is TRBJ1-1; possibly TRBD1 for D (6 bases). The CDR3 has 14 amino acids. The germline V gene encodes CDR1 MNHNS and CDR2 SASEGT. The V and J ends lost 4 bases and 1 base respectively, with 10 bases between them. CDR3 sequence (DNA): TGTGCCAGCAGTGGGGGGCCAACGAACACTGAAGCTTTCTTT. Encoded protein: CASSGGPTNTEAFF.

The count of this clone is one. The chain joins TRBV9 to TRBJ2-5; 7 nucleotides align to TRBD1. The germline V gene has CDR1 SGDLS and CDR2 YYNGEE. The ends lost 3 bases at V and 2 bases at J; junction bases unmatched: 4. The CDR3 sequence is 14 residues long. The CDR3, as DNA: TGTGCCAGCAGCGGGGACAGCCCACAAGAGACCCAGTACTTC. Translated, it gives CASSGDSPQETQYF.

CDR3: CASSPGGGNQPQHF. CDR3 DNA sequence: TGTGCCAGCAGTCCAGGAGGGGGCAATCAGCCCCAGCATTTT. The chain carries TRBV7-2 and TRBJ1-5; perhaps TRBD1 as D (5 bases). CDR1 and CDR2 (germline): SGHTA, FQGNSA. V lost 6 bases to trimming and J lost 2 bases, with 11 bases between them. The CDR3 is 14 amino acids.

V and J are TRBV28 and TRBJ2-1; D unclear. The CDR3 runs 12 residues. CDR1 and CDR2 from the germline V gene are MDHEN and SYDVKM. Trimming removed 5 bases at V and 8 bases at J, with 10 bases between. The CDR3 spells CASSPRLHEQFF. DNA of the CDR3: TGTGCCAGCAGTCCGCGTCTTCATGAGCAGTTCTTC.

The chain combines TRBV7-3 with TRBJ2-7, with TRBD2 matching 7 bases. V shed 5 bases and J 2 bases; nucleotides not matched to a gene: 3. CDR1 and CDR2 (germline): SGHTA, FQGTGA. There are 13 residues in the CDR3. The CDR3 reads CASSLGRAYEQYF. The CDR3 DNA reads TGTGCCAGCAGCCTTGGGAGGGCCTACGAGCAGTACTTC. Variable domain in full (rest from reference TRBV7-3 and TRBJ2-7): GAGVSQTPSNKVTEKGKYVELRCDPISGHTALYWYRQSLGQGPEFLIYFQGTGAADDSGLPNDRFFAVRPEGSVSTLKIQRTERGDSAVYLCASSLGRAYEQYFGPGTRLTVT.

On this clone itself: The same CDR3 arises from other DNA sequences in this sample as well. This chain links TRBV7-9 with TRBJ1-1; 9 bases map to TRBD1. The CDR3 length is 14 residues. Germline V gene data show CDR1 as SEHNR and CDR2 as FQNEAQ (reference sequence). J was trimmed by 11 bases and V by 6 bases; bases with no gene match: 13. The CDR3 sequence is CASRPGQGPNEAFF. Written as DNA, the CDR3 is TGTGCCAGCAGACCGGGACAGGGCCCCAATGAGGCTTTCTTT. The full variable domain, its missing parts supplied by reference TRBV7-9 and TRBJ1-1, is DTGVSQNPRHKITKRGQNVTFRCDPISEHNRLYWYRQTLGQGPEFLTYFQNEAQLEKSRLLSDRFSAERPKGSFSTLEIQRTEQGDSAMYLCASRPGQGPNEAFFGQGTRLTVV.

Concerning this clone itself: An end of the junction does not agree with germline; a read error may underlie this. This rearrangement joins TRBV7-6 to TRBJ2-1, with TRBD1 identical over 9 bases. This CDR3 region has 15 residues. Germline CDR1 is SGHVS and CDR2 is FNYEAQ. CDR3 DNA sequence: TGTGTCAGCAGCTCACCGGGACAGGGTTACAATGAGCAGTTCTTC. Its translation is CVSSSPGQGYNEQFF.

V gene TRBV9 combines with J gene TRBJ2-1, with D maybe TRBD1 (7 bases). CDR3 length equals 15 residues. The germline V gene has CDR1 SGDLS and CDR2 YYNGEE. Trimming removed 4 bases from V and 8 bases from J, with 19 bases in between. This chain's CDR3 is CASSPRQGGGYEQFF. The CDR3 DNA reads as TGTGCCAGCAGCCCCCGCCAGGGGGGAGGCTATGAGCAGTTCTTC.

V is TRBV10-1 and J is TRBJ2-4; D perhaps matches TRBD2 (6 bases). CDR1 is WNHNN and CDR2 is SYGVQD in the germline V gene (reference sequence). Trimming cost V 0 bases and J 1 base, with 13 bases left between them. The length of the CDR3 is 17 residues. CDR3 in amino acids: CASSESKWGRAKNIQYF. As DNA, the CDR3 is TGCGCCAGCAGTGAGTCGAAATGGGGGAGGGCCAAAAACATTCAGTACTTC.

The CDR3 sequence is CATSREGRGTGELFF. CDR3 DNA sequence: TGTGCCACCAGCAGAGAAGGCAGGGGCACCGGGGAGCTGTTTTTT. J is TRBJ2-2 and V is TRBV15; tentative D call: TRBD1 (6 bases). V was shortened by 0 bases and J by 4 bases, with 9 bases between the two germline ends. The CDR3 contains 15 residues. Germline V gene lookup returns CDR1 LNHNV and CDR2 YYDKDF (reference sequence).

The rearrangement links TRBV5-1 to TRBJ1-1; D is possibly TRBD1 (6 bases). V lost 1 base and J lost 5, with 12 bases in between. The CDR3 consists of 14 residues. CDR1 is SGHRS, CDR2 YFSETQ, per germline. CDR3 DNA sequence: TGCGCCAGCAGCTTGTCCGGGGGGCGGACTGAAGCTTTCTTT. It yields the protein CASSLSGGRTEAFF.

This rearrangement joins TRBV5-6 to TRBJ2-7, with 8 positions matching TRBD1. The CDR3 totals 14 residues. Germline assignment: CDR1 SGHDT and CDR2 YYEEEE. Trimming cost V 6 bases and J 7 bases; bases outside gene matches: 12. The CDR3 nucleotides are TGTGCCAGCACCCCTGGACAGGGCATCCGAGAGCAGTACTTC. It translates to CASTPGQGIREQYF.

The V and J genes are TRBV19 and TRBJ1-3; D uncertain. The CDR3 has 16 residues. Germline V lookup: CDR1 LNHDA, CDR2 SQIVND (reference sequence). Trimming left V 0 bases short and J 0 bases short, with 9 bases between. CDR3 sequence reads: CASSIDTIGSGNTIYF. As DNA, the CDR3 is TGTGCCAGTAGTATAGATACGATCGGCTCTGGAAACACCATATATTTT.

This clone was seen more than once but under ten times. The CDR3 DNA reads TGTGCCAGCTCCCCTGACAGGGTTAGGGATCAGCCCCAGCATTTT. It translates to CASSPDRVRDQPQHF. The J gene is TRBJ1-5, the V gene TRBV18; 7 bases fit TRBD1. The CDR3 extends over 15 amino acids. The V and J ends lost 6 bases and 5 bases, in that order; junction bases with no gene match: 10. Germline V CDR1 and CDR2: KGHSH, LQKENI.

J is TRBJ2-7 and V is TRBV11-3; 10 bases line up with TRBD2. CDR3 size: 14 residues. Trimming took 1 base from V and 6 from J; bases not matched to a gene: 3. CDR1 is SGHNT and CDR2 is YENEEA in the germline V gene. This CDR3 is CASSLAASGGEQYF. The CDR3 bases are TGTGCCAGCAGCTTAGCGGCTAGCGGGGGCGAGCAGTACTTC.

This rearrangement joins TRBV2 to TRBJ2-2; 7 nucleotides match TRBD2. This CDR3 is 15 amino acids long. V lost 11 bases and J lost 4; bases outside the gene matches: 13. Germline CDR1 is SNHLY and CDR2 is FYNNEI. The CDR3 nucleotides read TGTGCCGGGCTGGCTCTAGCGGCCGCCACCGGGGAGCTGTTTTTT. It encodes CAGLALAAATGELFF.

The rearrangement joins TRBV6-4 to TRBJ1-2; no clear D gene. CDR1 and CDR2 (germline): MRHNA, SNTAGT. Trimming took off 6 bases at V and 7 bases at J, with 12 bases between the two ends. The CDR3 loop spans 12 amino acids. DNA for the CDR3: TGTGCCAGCAGGGAGGGCAGTCGTGGCTACACCTTC. It specifies CASREGSRGYTF.

The chain uses TRBV30 and TRBJ2-5, with D possibly matching TRBD1 (6 bases). Germline CDR1 and CDR2: GTSNPN and SVGIG (reference sequence). The CDR3 is 13 residues long. The V end lost 5 bases, the J end lost 1 base, and 11 bases lay between the germline ends. CDR3 region: CAWAGQLQETQYF. Written as DNA, the CDR3 is TGTGCCTGGGCCGGACAGCTCCAAGAGACCCAGTACTTC.

The V gene is TRBV6-5, the J gene TRBJ2-5; tentatively, D is TRBD2 (6 bases). The J call could be wrong; TRBJ2-7 is a better fit for the DNA end. The CDR3 totals 13 residues. Germline V gene sequence: CDR1 MNHEY, CDR2 SVGAGI. The CDR3 DNA follows: TGTGCCAGCAGAGGAGGGAGTTCCTACGAGCAGTACTTC. It is translated as CASRGGSSYEQYF.

The V call is TRBV5-5, the J call TRBJ2-1, with a tentative D call TRBD1 (5 bases). V shed 4 bases and J shed 1 base, with 15 bases lying between them. Germline V gene data show CDR1 as SGHKS and CDR2 as YYEKEE (reference sequence). This CDR3 has 16 amino acids. The CDR3 is CASSEARGLSYNEQFF. The CDR3 DNA is TGTGCCAGCAGCGAGGCTAGGGGTTTATCCTACAATGAGCAGTTCTTC.

The chain uses TRBV4-3 and TRBJ2-3; TRBD2 aligns across 8 bases. The germline V gene has CDR1 LGHNA and CDR2 YSLEER. The V and J ends lost 3 bases and 0 bases, in that order; junction bases with no gene match: 2. CDR3 length equals 15 residues. The CDR3 spells CASSHLAGSTDTQYF. The CDR3 region has the DNA TGCGCCAGCAGCCACCTAGCGGGCAGCACAGATACGCAGTATTTT.

The chain employs TRBV4-2 and TRBJ1-4; D is unresolved. The CDR3 length is 14 residues. The V end lost 0 bases, the J end lost 3 bases, and 5 bases lay between the germline ends. Germline-derived CDR1 and CDR2 are LGHNA and YNFKEQ. CDR3: CASSQDPANEKLFF. The CDR3 coding sequence is TGTGCCAGCAGCCAAGATCCCGCTAATGAAAAACTGTTTTTT.

Turning to this clone: One end of the junction does not line up with germline, which may come from a read error. The J gene is TRBJ1-5, the V gene TRBV6-1; 7 nucleotides agree with TRBD1. Germline CDR1 reads MNHNS; CDR2 reads SASEGT. The CDR3 is 14 residues long. This CDR3 reads CGSRGQNSNQPQHF. CDR3 nucleotides: TGTGGCAGCCGGGGACAGAATAGCAATCAGCCCCAGCATTTT.

V is TRBV28 and J is TRBJ2-2; 10 bases map to TRBD1. The V and J ends lost 6 bases and 0 bases, in that order; junction bases with no gene match: 1. The CDR3 has 15 residues. Per the germline V gene, CDR1 is MDHEN and CDR2 is SYDVKM. CDR3 coding DNA: TGTGCCAGCAGGGGACAGGGGACGAACACCGGGGAGCTGTTTTTT. This gives the protein CASRGQGTNTGELFF.

Only a few counts were recorded for this clone. This sequence joins TRBV5-4 and TRBJ1-2; D is perhaps TRBD1 (5 bases). Germline assignment: CDR1 SGHNT and CDR2 YYREEE (reference sequence). This CDR3 spans 15 amino acids. The V and J ends lost 2 bases and 0 bases respectively, with 11 bases between them. The CDR3 DNA follows: TGTGCCAGCAGCTTAGGGGCCGGAGCTAACTATGGCTACACCTTC. Translating gives CASSLGAGANYGYTF.

This clone was recorded a few times. V is TRBV5-1 and J is TRBJ2-5, with 11 nucleotides matching TRBD1. This CDR3 is 18 amino acids long. V gave up 6 bases and J gave up 3 bases; unmatched junction bases: 16. Per the germline V gene, CDR1 is SGHRS and CDR2 is YFSETQ. The CDR3 region has the DNA TGCGCCAGCACCCCAGTCCGGACAGGGGGCGAGCTAAAAGAGACCCAGTACTTC. Its protein product is CASTPVRTGGELKETQYF.